This T cell receptor beta chain comes out of a study of T cell responses to AZD1222 COVID-19 vaccine (dated by TCRdb to about 2021). At the level of the whole study: TCR sequencing was performed for some 250 trial participants, of whom about 200 were given two doses of AZD1222 and 26 were given two doses of MenACWY control vaccine. Trial participants were enrolled by age into 18-55, 56-69 and 70-plus year subgroups, with about 150, 27 and 61 TCR-sequenced participants respectively. What the research found in general, with its limitations: Participants were mostly white British and included more females than males, and it was suggested by the authors that clonal diversity may have been underestimated. Only a handful of AZD1222 recipients were SARS-CoV-2 seropositive at baseline, limiting conclusions about previously exposed vaccinees. Reportedly, almost half of the unique spike-specific TCRs recognized epitopes lying outside the regions that are mutated in the B.1.351 and B.1.1.7 variants. In the small 56-69-year group, the increase in depth fell short of significance, most likely because of low power. No day 14 peak-response samples were available, so repertoires were characterized only after the peak T cell response. The vaccine-associated CD4 TCRs covered the entire spike protein, and the dominant responses fell in regions 160-218 and 743-854. After two AZD1222 doses, both the breadth and the depth of spike-specific TCRs were significantly higher than at day 0 and than in MenACWY recipients.

Concerning this clone itself: Its recognized antigen is unknown. No clone much larger than this one lies a single base away; base qualities are absent.

In the paper's terms, the time point label means: sample from adult after SARS-CoV-2 infection, after symptom onset. A couple of convalescent COVID-19 patients, sampled after symptom onset from adults with prior SARS-CoV-2 infection, were also TCR-sequenced for comparison. The CDR3 regions of human TCRbeta chains were subjected to immunosequencing. Per the source publication's procedure: TCRs in the repertoires were compared against a reference library of SARS-CoV-2-specific TCRs that had been generated with the MIRA antigen-specificity platform. Breadth was defined as the fraction of unique TCRs that were SARS-CoV-2-associated, and depth was defined as the fraction of total T cells that were SARS-CoV-2-associated. Using the MIRA data, each spike-specific TCR was assigned both to the spike region to which the TCR was reactive and to a CD4 or CD8 class. Log10-transformed breadth and depth values were compared by one-way ANOVA with Sidak's multiple comparisons tests. This immuneACCESS table, as held by TCRdb, lists in-frame sequences with V and J called but not all clones. Of the missing ones, under half trace to an unresolved V gene in checked studies; the others have no known cause. The DNA was the basis for D and trimming; V, J and clone size are from that table. The sample table holds 150,000 to 160,000 clones, of which around 85% were seen once. The top ten constitute over 6% of the sample.

The sequence derives from an adult who had recovered from COVID-19. Source: peripheral blood, taken after recovery from COVID-19.

This receptor has the CDR3 CASSWTPASSPLHF. The nucleotide sequence is TGTGCCAGCAGCTGGACACCCGCAAGCTCACCCCTCCACTTT. The chain couples TRBV6-5 to TRBJ1-6; TRBD1 could be the D gene, as 5 bases match. The germline V gene specifies MNHEY as CDR1 and SVGAGI as CDR2. The CDR3 sequence holds 14 residues, the cysteine and phenylalanine included. Only the CDR3 region is kept as DNA, spanning 42 bases read in frame from base 1. Trimming costs V 6 bases and J 10 bases, and their ends lie 16 bases apart.